Listed below are T cell receptor beta chains from one sample, sequenced in a study of T cell repertoires in cytomegalovirus infection. No antigen has been identified for these receptors. TCRdb fed the reads into MiXCR, producing one record per CDR3 protein. Of about a million distinct CDR3 sequences listed, more than 25% are singletons. The material was cultured CD8+ T cells from PBMCs, obtained from culture after CMV antigen stimulation. The source is a human donor in good health (CMV status not recorded). Some clones in this sample may be carry-over from other donors' samples. Both conserved end residues are part of each CDR3. Fields, in order: J gene, V gene, clone size, D gene, CDR3 DNA, CDR3 protein. D genes are given only for firm matches. Not every row has a clone size; where given, it reads once, few, many or a size class.

TRBJ2-3 TRBV6-5 few TRBD1 TGTGCCAGCAGTTACTCGACACAGGGGGCCTACACAGATACGCAGTATTTT CASSYSTQGAYTDTQYF
TRBJ2-7 TRBV20-1 - - TGCAGTGCTAGAGATTGGCAGATCTCCTACGAGCAGTACTTC CSARDWQISYEQYF
TRBJ2-4 TRBV27 - TRBD1 TGTGCCAGCAGTTCCCCCGGGACAGGGATAAACATTCAGTACTTC CASSSPGTGINIQYF
TRBJ2-1 TRBV20-1 - - TGCAGTGCTAGAGGGGGGCTAGCGCACCTTTCCTACAATGAGCAGTTCTTC CSARGGLAHLSYNEQFF
TRBJ1-1 TRBV7-6 - - TGTGCCAGCAGCTTAGTTTCCCTTCACTCGGCAGGTGGAGAACGGGCTTTCTTT CASSLVSLHSAGGERAFF
TRBJ2-3 TRBV7-2 many - TGTGCCAGCAGCTTAGGTTGGCCCATCACAGATACGCAGTATTTT CASSLGWPITDTQYF
TRBJ2-1 TRBV29-1 - TRBD2 TGCAGCGTTGTCGGGCTAGCGGGGGGATCCTACAATGAGCAGTTCTTC CSVVGLAGGSYNEQFF
TRBJ2-3 TRBV10-3 - - TGTGCCATCAGTGGCGGGTCTAGCACAGATACGCAGTATTTT CAISGGSSTDTQYF
TRBJ1-4 TRBV7-3 few TRBD1 TGTGCCAGCAGCGACAGGGTGGGGGAAAAACTGTTTTTT CASSDRVGEKLFF
TRBJ1-4 TRBV2 - TRBD1 TGTGCCAGCAGTGTCTTTGTTGGACAGGGGATTTCAACTAATGAAAAACTGTTTTTT CASSVFVGQGISTNEKLFF
TRBJ2-3 TRBV7-4 few - TGTGCCAGCAGCGCGGGGTTCGGGAACACAGATACGCAGTATTTT CASSAGFGNTDTQYF
TRBJ1-5 TRBV6-1 few - TGTGCCAGCAGTGGCAGGAGCAATCAGCCCCAGCATTTT CASSGRSNQPQHF
TRBJ2-7 TRBV7-2 many TRBD2 TGTGCCAGCAGCCCTAGCGGGGGTCTCTCCTACGAGCAGTACTTC CASSPSGGLSYEQYF
TRBJ2-5 TRBV4-3 few - TGCGCCAGCAGCCAAGTTCCAGGGGGGGGGCAGTACTTC CASSQVPGGGQYF
TRBJ2-3 TRBV20-1 once - TGCAGTGCCCCGGAACCTAGCACAGATACGCAGTATTTT CSAPEPSTDTQYF
TRBJ2-1 TRBV7-8 many - TGTGCCAGCAGCGTACGGACAGCCGTCGTTTTGGCCAATGAGCAGTTCTTC CASSVRTAVVLANEQFF
TRBJ1-3 TRBV12-5 many - TGTGCTAGTGGTTTCCCAGTAGACTCTGGAAACACCATATATTTT CASGFPVDSGNTIYF
TRBJ1-6 TRBV6-6 - - TGTGCCAGCAGTTACTCCGTAGGGACAAATAATTCACCCCTCCACTTT CASSYSVGTNNSPLHF
TRBJ1-1 TRBV12-3/TRBV12-4 - - TGTGCCAACAGTTTACTCAAATTGAATCTGGAGAACACTGAAGCTTTCTTT CANSLLKLNLENTEAFF
TRBJ1-2 TRBV4-1 few - TGCGCCAGCAGCCAGTGGGGGGTAAACTATGGCTACACCTTC CASSQWGVNYGYTF
TRBJ2-5 TRBV6-5 few TRBD1 TGTGCCAGCACCACGAGGGGACAGAGTGGAGAGACCCAGTACTTC CASTTRGQSGETQYF
TRBJ2-7 TRBV10-3 - - TGTGCCATCAGTGAGTCCTCCCCCTACGAGCAGTACTTC CAISESSPYEQYF
TRBJ2-7 TRBV12-5 many TRBD1 TGTGCTAGCTCCGGGACAGGCCCTTCCGAGCAGTACTTC CASSGTGPSEQYF
TRBJ2-2 TRBV7-2 - TRBD2 TGTGCCAGCGTGGGGACGGGGGGGCCCCGGAACACCGGGGAGCTGTTTTTT CASVGTGGPRNTGELFF
TRBJ2-1 TRBV25-1 - TRBD1 TGTGCCAGCAGGGTGGACAGGGGGCCGGGGCAGTTCTTC CASRVDRGPGQFF
TRBJ1-2 TRBV12-3/TRBV12-4 - - TGTGCCAGCAGCATCTCGGGAGGGACTCACTATGGCTACACCTTC CASSISGGTHYGYTF
TRBJ2-1 TRBV4-1 - TRBD1 TGCGCCAGCAGCCAGACCTCGGGACAGCAAAATGAGCAGTTCTTC CASSQTSGQQNEQFF
TRBJ2-3 TRBV10-2 few - TGCGCCAGCAGGGACTACACAGATACGCAGTATTTT CASRDYTDTQYF
TRBJ1-1 TRBV7-6 - - TGTGCCAGCAGCCCAGGTGACAACACTGAAGCTTTCTTT CASSPGDNTEAFF
TRBJ2-3 TRBV6-2/TRBV6-3 - - TGTGCCAGCGGGTATAGGGTATCGGGCACAGATACGCAGTATTTT CASGYRVSGTDTQYF
TRBJ2-2 TRBV5-6 - TRBD2 TGTGCCAGCAGCACGGGACTAGCGGGGATGAGAACCGGGGAGCTGTTTTTT CASSTGLAGMRTGELFF
TRBJ1-2 TRBV7-9 - - TGTGTCAGCAGCAATGGGGAGGGGCGCAGAGATGGCTACACCTTC CVSSNGEGRRDGYTF
TRBJ2-7 TRBV28 - - TGTGCCAACAGTGACCGGGACAAGGGGCTCAGGGACGAGCAGTACTTC CANSDRDKGLRDEQYF
TRBJ2-3 TRBV4-1 once TRBD2 TGCGCCAGCAGCCATGAGACTAGCGCAGATACGCAGTATTTT CASSHETSADTQYF
TRBJ1-1 TRBV7-6 - - TGTACCAGCAGCTTTCGTCCAGCAATGATCGGCTTCTTT CTSSFRPAMIGFF
TRBJ2-1 TRBV6-5 - - TGTGCCAGCAGGCTGACTGTTAGCTCCTACAATGAGCAGTTCTTC CASRLTVSSYNEQFF
TRBJ2-3 TRBV10-3 - TRBD2 TGTGCCATCAGTGAGGCTCTAGCGGGGGAGCATTCCTCAGATACGCAGTATTTT CAISEALAGEHSSDTQYF
TRBJ2-3 TRBV5-4 few - TGTGCCAGCAGCTTAGGGACGGCCCGCACAGATACGCAGTATTTT CASSLGTARTDTQYF
TRBJ2-1 TRBV28 - - TGTGCCAGCGGACACAGTCTAACCTACTACAATGAGCAGTTCTTC CASGHSLTYYNEQFF
TRBJ2-5 TRBV6-2/TRBV6-3 many - TGTGCCAGCAGTTACGGGATGGCGGGAGAGACCCAGTACTTC CASSYGMAGETQYF
TRBJ1-1 TRBV29-1 few - TGCAGCGTCCACCTGGGGCCTAACACTGAAGCTTTCTTT CSVHLGPNTEAFF
TRBJ1-6 TRBV28 - - TGTGCCAGCAGTTTAGATAAGCTGAGCTCCTATAATTCACCCCTCCACTTT CASSLDKLSSYNSPLHF
TRBJ2-6 TRBV7-8 - - TGTGCCAGCAGCTTATTTCCAGAGGGGGCCAACGTCCTGACTTTC CASSLFPEGANVLTF
TRBJ2-7 TRBV5-6 - - TGTGCCAGCAGCTTGGCCTGGTCTCGTTCCTACGAGCAGTACTTC CASSLAWSRSYEQYF
TRBJ1-6 TRBV7-2 many - TGTGCCAGCAGACGACCGGACGCGGATTCACCCCTCCACTTT CASRRPDADSPLHF
TRBJ2-5 TRBV5-8 - - TGTGCCAGCAGCAGCCGGGCCTTAATTAAAGAGACCCAGTACTTC CASSSRALIKETQYF
TRBJ2-3 TRBV2 - TRBD1 TGTGCCAGCAGTCCGGGACAGGGTGGATCAGATACGCAGTATTTT CASSPGQGGSDTQYF
TRBJ2-1 TRBV5-6 few - TGTGCCAGCAGCTTGGGTATCGGGGGCTACAATGAGCAGTTCTTC CASSLGIGGYNEQFF
TRBJ2-7 TRBV6-6 - - TGTGCCAGCAGTGCTAAGGGTCCCTACGAGCAGTACTTC CASSAKGPYEQYF